This T cell receptor (beta chain) came from a study of T cell responses to AZD1222 COVID-19 vaccine. Only in-frame clones appear in the TCRdb table, and some are missing; sequencing was by immunoSEQ multiplex PCR. The sample has over 100,000 clones; approximately 86% are singletons. Germline V gives CDR1 MNHEY, CDR2 SVGAGI. CDR3 length: 16 residues. The V and J ends lost 0 bases and 4 bases respectively, with 13 bases between them. The sample consisted of peripheral blood, taken on day 0 of AZD1222 vaccination. The chain has TRBV6-5 and TRBJ2-1, with D tentatively TRBD2 (6 bases). The receptor's source is an adult in good health. CDR3: CASSYSQRASYNEQFF. The CDR3 DNA is TGTGCCAGCAGTTACTCGCAGCGGGCCAGTTACAATGAGCAGTTCTTC.